This is a list of T cell receptor beta chains from one sample in a study of blood T cell repertoires in COVID-19. Data came from immunoSEQ multiplex PCR; TCRdb stores just in-frame clones and leaves some out. The table has about 51,000 clones, 80% to 90% seen once. The source material was peripheral blood. The receptors originated from a man in his 60s with acute or convalescent COVID-19. CDR3s include the opening cysteine and the closing phenylalanine or tryptophan. A D gene is named only where the DNA matches it firmly. Where a row states a size, it is once, few, many or the class of an expanded clone; other rows omit it.

few	TRBV9	TRBD1	TRBJ1-6	TGTGCCAGCAGCGACGGACAGGGCCGAAATTCACCCCTCCACTTT	CASSDGQGRNSPLHF
NA	TRBV4-1	TRBD2	TRBJ2-7	TGCGCCAGCAGCCAGACTAGCGGTTTACCTTACGAGCAGTACTTC	CASSQTSGLPYEQYF
NA	TRBV2	TRBD1	TRBJ1-5	TGTGCCAGTGGGACAGTTAGCAATCAGCCCCAGCATTTT	CASGTVSNQPQHF
once	TRBV5-4	NA	TRBJ2-7	TGTGCCAGCAGCCAGGGTCAGGGCAGGGGTAGCGAGCAGTACTTC	CASSQGQGRGSEQYF
NA	TRBV12-2	NA	TRBJ1-5	TGTGCAAGCGCAGGAGACAGGGGGCGAAGGAACAATCAGCCCCAGCATTTT	CASAGDRGRRNNQPQHF
once	TRBV5-4	NA	TRBJ1-2	TGTGCCAGCAGCTTGAAGGGGTACGACTATGGCTACACCTTC	CASSLKGYDYGYTF
NA	TRBV6-5	TRBD1	TRBJ2-7	TGTGCCAGCAGAACCGGGACAGATTACGAGCAGTACTTC	CASRTGTDYEQYF
NA	TRBV5-1	TRBD2	TRBJ2-5	TGCGCCAGCAGCTTGCTCCTTCGGGGGGGAGAGACCCAGTACTTC	CASSLLLRGGETQYF
NA	TRBV27	TRBD2	TRBJ2-7	TGTGCCAGCAGTGGGACTAGCGGCTCCTACGAGCAGTACTTC	CASSGTSGSYEQYF
NA	TRBV7-7	TRBD1	TRBJ2-7	TGTGCTAGCAGCCCGGGGACAGGGTCTCTCGAGCAGTACTTC	CASSPGTGSLEQYF
NA	TRBV2	TRBD1	TRBJ2-7	TGTGCCAGCAGGCCCGGGACAGGAACCTACGAGCAGTACTTC	CASRPGTGTYEQYF
medium-sized	TRBV12-2	NA	TRBJ2-5	TGTGCAAGTCGCTTAAAACTAGCGGGGGAGACCCAGTACTTC	CASRLKLAGETQYF
NA	TRBV9	NA	TRBJ2-1	TGTGCCAGCAGCTCCGGCGGTAGCGGAACCAGCTCCTACAATGAGCAGTTCTTC	CASSSGGSGTSSYNEQFF
NA	TRBV7-9	TRBD2	TRBJ2-1	TGTGCCAGCAGCTCGCAGAGGAGCGGGGGCTACAATGAGCAGTTCTTC	CASSSQRSGGYNEQFF
NA	TRBV5-5	TRBD1	TRBJ1-5	TGTGCCAGCAGCCTAGGGACAGGGAGTACTAATCAGCCCCAGCATTTT	CASSLGTGSTNQPQHF
NA	TRBV7-2	TRBD2	TRBJ2-7	TGTGCCAGCAGCCCTAGCCTAGCGGTCTCCTACGAGCAGTACTTC	CASSPSLAVSYEQYF
NA	TRBV6-1	NA	TRBJ1-2	TGTGCCAGCAGTGAAGCTAGCATTTCGGTCTATGGCTACACCTTC	CASSEASISVYGYTF
NA	TRBV7-9	NA	TRBJ1-2	TGTGCCAGCAGCTGGACACGGAGAGATGACTATGGCTACACCTTC	CASSWTRRDDYGYTF
NA	TRBV12-3/TRBV12-4	NA	TRBJ1-1	TGTGCCAGCAGTTCGACAGGGAACACTGAAGCTTTCTTT	CASSSTGNTEAFF
NA	TRBV10-1	TRBD1	TRBJ2-5	TGCGCCAGCAGTGAGTCCAGGACAGGGGCAGAGACCCAGTACTTC	CASSESRTGAETQYF
NA	TRBV6-5	TRBD1	TRBJ1-1	TGTGCCAGCAGTTCGACAGGGGTTAACACTGAAGCTTTCTTT	CASSSTGVNTEAFF
few	TRBV27	TRBD1	TRBJ1-6	TGTGCCAGCAGTTCCATCATGGAGGGGACAGGCAATTCACCCCTCCACTTT	CASSSIMEGTGNSPLHF